These 7 T cell receptor beta chains came from one sample sequenced in a study of cytomegalovirus exposure and HLA in healthy donors. Amplification used 60 Vbeta primers and 13 Jbeta primers. Method: immunoSEQ multiplex PCR; TCRdb's copy keeps in-frame clones and lacks some. The sample consists of 140,000 to 150,000 clones, approximately 84% of them appearing once. What was sequenced was PBMCs. Every receptor here comes from a woman between 55 and 75 years old in good health and CMV-seropositive.

The V call is TRBV6-1, the J call TRBJ2-7, with 9 bases identical to TRBD2. This CDR3 contains 17 residues. Per the germline V gene, CDR1 is MNHNS and CDR2 is SASEGT. After removal of 3 bases from V and 4 bases from J, the junction contained 13 bases not matched to a gene. This CDR3 is CASSDAASGDRRYEQYF. The CDR3 DNA reads as TGTGCCAGCAGTGACGCGGCTAGCGGGGATCGAAGGTACGAGCAGTACTTC.

V and J are TRBV5-4 and TRBJ2-5; no reliable D call. V lost 3 bases and J lost 3, with 12 bases in between. This CDR3 has 14 amino acids. The germline gives CDR1 SGHNT, CDR2 YYREEE (reference sequence). The CDR3 DNA sequence: TGTGCCAGCAGCTCCTTGTCGGAGAAAGAGACCCAGTACTTC. Its translation is CASSSLSEKETQYF.

This chain links TRBV7-2 with TRBJ2-1; possibly TRBD2 for D (5 bases). The germline V gene encodes CDR1 SGHTA and CDR2 FQGNSA. V was pared by 1 base and J by 0 bases, with 16 bases between. This CDR3 region has 18 residues. The CDR3 coding sequence is TGTGCCAGCAGCTTAGGTTCGGCCGGGGTAAGCTCCTACAATGAGCAGTTCTTC. This gives the protein CASSLGSAGVSSYNEQFF.

The chain combines TRBV4-2 with TRBJ2-2, with TRBD1 matching 7 bases. The CDR3 consists of 15 residues. From germline, CDR1 is LGHNA and CDR2 YNFKEQ. V was clipped by 6 bases and J by 1 base; unmatched bases: 5. The CDR3 spells CASSRGQENTGELFF. The CDR3 DNA reads TGTGCCAGCAGTCGAGGACAGGAGAACACCGGGGAGCTGTTTTTT.

The chain employs TRBV2 and TRBJ1-2; TRBD1 agrees at 8 bases. With V trimmed by 5 bases and J by 3 bases, 5 bases remained unmatched. The germline gives CDR1 SNHLY, CDR2 FYNNEI. The CDR3 consists of 14 residues. The CDR3 region is CASSPRGPHYGYTF. The CDR3 DNA is TGTGCCAGCAGTCCCAGGGGGCCCCACTATGGCTACACCTTC.

CDR3 amino acids: CASSQRGLAGVEDYEQYF. The CDR3 nucleotides are TGTGCCAGCAGCCAACGCGGACTAGCGGGAGTTGAGGACTACGAGCAGTACTTC. J is TRBJ2-7 and V is TRBV14; 13 nucleotides agree with TRBD2. Unmatched junction bases numbered 10, after V lost 2 bases and J lost 3 bases. CDR3 size: 18 residues. CDR1 SGHDN and CDR2 FVKESK come from the germline V gene.

The rearrangement links TRBV5-8 to TRBJ2-1; TRBD1 matches at 8 bases. The CDR3 is 15 residues long. CDR1 is SGHTS, CDR2 YDEGEE, per germline. V lost 0 bases and J lost 5; bases outside the gene matches: 4. The CDR3 DNA reads as TGTGCCAGCAGCTTGGCTCAGGGGGCAGACAATGAGCAGTTCTTC. Translating it yields CASSLAQGADNEQFF.